This TCR beta chain was sequenced in a study of T cell responses to AZD1222 COVID-19 vaccine listed by TCRdb under 2021. About the full investigation: AZD1222 recipients given second doses at about 4 weeks or at about 12 weeks were pooled, since spike-specific TCR depth and breadth were not found to differ between the two schedules. A total of 233 trial participants underwent TCR sequencing, of whom approximately 210 received two doses of AZD1222 and roughly 25 received two doses of the MenACWY control vaccine. Trial participants were enrolled by age into 18-55, 56-69 and 70-plus year subgroups, with around 150, 28 and 57 TCR-sequenced participants respectively. General study outcomes and caveats: Participants were mostly white British and included more females than males, and it was suggested by the authors that clonal diversity may have been underestimated. The 56-69-year group was small, and its depth increase did not reach significance, likely because of low power. Because no day 14 peak-response samples were available, the repertoires could be characterized only after the peak T cell response. Reportedly, close to half of the unique spike-specific TCRs recognized epitopes lying outside the regions that are mutated in the B.1.351 and B.1.1.7 variants. Conclusions about previously exposed vaccinees are limited because only six or seven AZD1222 recipients were SARS-CoV-2 seropositive at baseline. Vaccine-associated CD4 TCRs spanned the whole spike protein, with dominant responses in regions 160-218 and 743-854. A significant rise in spike-specific TCR breadth and depth was observed after two AZD1222 doses relative to day 0 and relative to MenACWY recipients.

The CDR3 regions of human TCRbeta chains were subjected to immunosequencing. The study's processing was this. TCRs in the repertoires were matched against a reference library of SARS-CoV-2-specific TCRs that had been generated with the MIRA antigen-specificity platform. Breadth was defined as the fraction of unique TCRs that were SARS-CoV-2-associated, and depth was defined as the fraction of total T cells that were SARS-CoV-2-associated. Using the MIRA data, each spike-specific TCR was assigned both to the spike region to which the TCR was reactive and to a CD4 or CD8 class. Log10-transformed breadth and depth values were compared by one-way ANOVA with Sidak's multiple comparisons tests. TCRdb holds this immuneACCESS table with in-frame rearrangements only. Some clones are missing; in checked studies, unresolved V genes explain under half, and the rest has no known cause. V and J calls and clone size come straight from that table; D and trimming were deduced from the DNA. A total of about 150,000 clones appear in this sample, approximately 94% of them only once. The ten largest clonotypes hold around 1.9% of the sample.

The sample's time point label, decoded: baseline before first vaccination. Samples from vaccinated people were obtained from the UK trials COV001 and COV002, which included a single-blind randomized controlled phase 2/3 trial of AZD1222 (ChAdOx1 nCoV-19) in healthy adults. For TCRbeta chain sequencing, PBMC samples were collected from trial participants at day 0 and at day 28 after the second dose. As to this clone: It lacks a known antigen. Base quality data are lacking; no much larger clone is found one base away.

V and J lose 5 bases and 4 bases, and a span of 8 bases separates them. From the cysteine through the phenylalanine, the CDR3 covers 12 amino acids. CDR3 DNA only is kept here, 36 bases in frame from base 1. CDR1 and CDR2 are read off the germline V gene (reference sequence) as WNHNN and SYGVQD. This receptor chain uses TRBV10-1 and TRBJ2-5, with the D gene call left open. The source is an adult in good health. The starting material was peripheral blood, obtained on day 0 of AZD1222 vaccination. The CDR3 region has the sequence CASSNSRETQYF. Here is the DNA: TGCGCCAGCAGTAATAGCAGAGAGACCCAGTACTTC.